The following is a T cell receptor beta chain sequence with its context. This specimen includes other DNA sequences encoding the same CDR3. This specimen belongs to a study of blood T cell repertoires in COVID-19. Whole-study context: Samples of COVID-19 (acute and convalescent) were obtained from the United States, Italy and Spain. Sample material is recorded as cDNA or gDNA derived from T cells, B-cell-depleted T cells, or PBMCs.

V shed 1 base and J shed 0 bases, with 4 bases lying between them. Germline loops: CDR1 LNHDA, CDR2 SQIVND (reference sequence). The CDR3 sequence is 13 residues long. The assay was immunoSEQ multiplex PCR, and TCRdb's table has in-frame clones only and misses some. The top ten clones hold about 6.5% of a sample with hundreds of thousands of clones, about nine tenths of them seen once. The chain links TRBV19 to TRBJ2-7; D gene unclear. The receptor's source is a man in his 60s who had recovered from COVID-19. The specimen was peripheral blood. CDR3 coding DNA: TGTGCCAGTAGTATAGGCGGCTCCTACGAGCAGTACTTC. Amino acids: CASSIGGSYEQYF.